Below, 2 T cell receptor beta chains from the same sample are listed, as sequenced in a study of response to subunit inactivated influenza vaccine. TCRdb fed the RT-PCR reads into MiXCR, producing one record per CDR3 protein. The table records about 160,000 distinct CDR3 sequences, approximately 11% of them present only once. Specimen: non-naive T cells sorted from PBMCs, collected roughly 47 days after vaccination. The receptors derive from a man aged 45-65 years who received an inactivated influenza vaccine.

The chain couples TRBV6-1 to TRBJ2-1, with TRBD1 matching 11 bases. V lost 6 bases, J lost 9 bases, and 13 bases stayed unmatched. Germline values: CDR1 MNHNS, CDR2 SASEGT. The CDR3 covers 16 residues. The CDR3 DNA reads as TGTGCCAGCAGCGCCCTCGGACAGGGGGCTGGGGGTGAGCAGTTCTTC. This sequence encodes CASSALGQGAGGEQFF.

This clonotype was counted many times. V usage is TRBV9 and J usage is TRBJ2-1; 10 bases align to TRBD2. The germline V gene encodes CDR1 SGDLS and CDR2 YYNGEE. V gave up 0 bases and J gave up 5 bases; unmatched junction bases: 5. CDR3 length: 16 residues. The CDR3 sequence: CASSVVIAGGNNEQFF. CDR3 DNA sequence: TGTGCCAGCAGCGTAGTAATAGCGGGGGGAAACAATGAGCAGTTCTTC.